What follows are 14 T cell receptor beta chains derived from one specimen sequenced in a study of tumor-infiltrating lymphocytes in primary liver carcinoma (dated 2017 in TCRdb). For sequencing, an Illumina HiSeq 2500 was employed. A constant-region primer and ProtoScript II reverse transcriptase were used to reverse-transcribe TCRbeta-specific cDNA from about 530 ng total RNA. TCRbeta libraries were built with three nested multiplex PCR rounds, a slightly modified ARM-PCR procedure. Each of the first two PCR rounds ran for about 9 cycles and used multiplex TRBV1-TRBV30 forward primers together with a Cbeta reverse primer. The public reads were reanalyzed by TCRdb: fastp trimming at Q25, MiXCR alignment, in-frame beta chains only. Each entry merges the rows of one CDR3 protein and shows their most common DNA and genes. The sample contains 300,000 to 400,000 distinct CDR3 sequences, almost 65% of them found a single time. Jointly, the top ten make up about 6% of the sample.

TRIzol reagent was used to extract blood RNA from unsorted whole blood, while the DNeasy Blood & Tissue kit provided the germline DNA. Material for sequencing was peripheral blood. The source is a man aged 40-49 years with primary liver carcinoma and hepatitis B virus infection.

This clonotype was seen only a few times. Since a much larger clone is just one base distant, this may be a read error. V usage is TRBV12-3 or TRBV12-4 and J usage is TRBJ2-1; possibly TRBD1 or TRBD2 for D (5 bases each). V was shortened by 1 base and J by 7 bases, with 11 bases between the two germline ends. The CDR3 is made up of 14 amino acids. The CDR3 sequence: CASSLVEGRNEQFF. The CDR3 DNA sequence: TGTGCCAGCAGTTTAGTAGAGGGGCGGAATGAGCAGTTCTTC.

On this clonotype: This may come from a read error, since a much larger clone is one base off. The V gene is TRBV4-1, the J gene TRBJ2-2, with TRBD1 identical over 9 bases. V lost 7 bases, J lost 6 bases, and 18 bases stayed unmatched. From germline, CDR1 is MGHRA and CDR2 YSYEKL. The CDR3 spans 18 residues. The CDR3 DNA is TGCGCCAGCAAAGGCGGGGTTAGGACAGGGGTCCAAGCCGGGGAGCTGTTTTTT. Translation: CASKGGVRTGVQAGELFF.

As regards this clonotype: This CDR3 is missing its conserved last phenylalanine or tryptophan, likely due to a read error. J is TRBJ1-2 and V is TRBV6-2 or TRBV6-3; TRBD1 agrees at 9 bases. J was trimmed by 3 bases and V by 8 bases; bases with no gene match: 4. This CDR3 has 13 amino acids. Germline CDR1 and CDR2: MNHEY and SVGEGT. CDR3 loop: CASGRDRDYGYTL. The CDR3 nucleotides are TGTGCCAGCGGTCGGGACAGGGACTATGGCTACACCCTC.

This clonotype was detected only once. Its ends do not fully match the called genes, so a read error is possible. The gene calls are TRBV6-7 and TRBJ1-2; a weak D match, TRBD1 (5 bases). TRBV6-7 is noted as an ORF with a role that remains uncertain. This CDR3 contains 16 residues. The CDR3 coding sequence is TGTGCCAGCAGTTACCCGCCATGGACACTCGGCTATGACTACACTTTC. Its protein product is CASSYPPWTLGYDYTF.

Concerning this clonotype: At one of its ends the junction is not consistent with the germline gene, which may arise from a read error. The genes are TRBV11-2 and TRBJ2-2, with 8 bases aligning to TRBD1. CDR3 length: 16 residues. Germline V gives CDR1 SGHAT, CDR2 FQNNGV. CDR3 amino acids: CTSSSGTGYKTGELFF. The CDR3 nucleotides read TGTACCAGCAGCTCCGGGACAGGCTATAAGACCGGGGAGCTGTTTTTT.

The CDR3 here is CASSVRDTDTEAFF. The CDR3 DNA sequence: TGTGCCAGCAGCGTCCGGGACACGGACACTGAAGCTTTCTTT. The rearrangement joins TRBV7-9 to TRBJ1-1; a weak D match, TRBD1 (6 bases). The germline V gene has CDR1 SEHNR and CDR2 FQNEAQ (reference sequence). V lost 5 bases, J lost 3 bases, and 13 bases lay in between. The CDR3 runs 14 residues.

As regards this clonotype: One end of the junction fails to match germline, which may point to a read error. DNA of the CDR3: TGTGCCTGCAGCTTGAGCGGGGGGGCCTTCGAGCAGTTCTTC. It codes for CACSLSGGAFEQFF. The chain joins TRBV11-2 to TRBJ2-1, with 10 bases lining up with TRBD2. Germline V gives CDR1 SGHAT, CDR2 FQNNGV. This CDR3 has 14 amino acids.

The V and J genes are TRBV12-3 or TRBV12-4 and TRBJ2-1; TRBD2 matches at 11 bases. This CDR3 has 18 residues. J gave up 4 bases and V 2 bases, and 10 bases lay outside the gene matches. CDR3 amino acids: CASSLSRLAGSIYNEQFF. CDR3 bases: TGTGCCAGCAGTTTATCAAGACTAGCGGGAAGCATTTACAATGAGCAGTTCTTC.

Comments on this clonotype: A much larger clone differs by one base, so this may be a read error. The rearrangement uses TRBV6-2 or TRBV6-3 and TRBJ2-1; TRBD1 aligns across 8 bases. Germline CDR1 is MNHEY and CDR2 is SVGEGT. This CDR3 has 18 amino acids. With V trimmed by 2 bases and J by 4 bases, 13 bases remained unmatched. CDR3 nucleotide sequence: TGTGCCAGCAGTTACAGGGCCAGGGGGCGATGGGGTTACAATGAGCAGTTCTTC. It is translated as CASSYRARGRWGYNEQFF.

This clonotype was seen a few times. This sequence may be a read error, since a much larger clone differs from it by one base. This chain joins TRBV12-3 or TRBV12-4 and TRBJ2-1; no clear D gene. V lost 10 bases, J lost 0 bases, and 16 bases lay in between. CDR3 length: 15 amino acids. The CDR3 sequence: CANRTGPISYNEQFF. Here the CDR3 DNA reads TGTGCCAACAGAACCGGACCAATCTCCTACAATGAGCAGTTCTTC.

As for this clonotype: A much larger clone is a single base away; this may be a read error. The CDR3: CACSPEQGTYF. For the CDR3, the DNA is TGTGCCTGCTCACCGGAACAGGGGACGTACTTC. The V call is TRBV18, the J call TRBJ2-7; 7 positions match TRBD1. The CDR3 is made up of 11 amino acids. Germline V gene lookup returns CDR1 KGHSH and CDR2 LQKENI.

In regard to this clonotype: It may be a read error: a sequence one base away is much more abundant. V usage is TRBV4-3 and J usage is TRBJ1-1; unclear D gene. Germline assignment: CDR1 LGHNA and CDR2 YSLEER. Between the trimmed V and J ends, which lost 3 bases and 5 bases, there was a span of 10 bases. CDR3 length equals 13 residues. CDR3 sequence (DNA): TGCGCCAGCAGCCATCAGGATTGGACTGAAGCTTTCTTT. It yields the protein CASSHQDWTEAFF.

The chain links TRBV11-2 to TRBJ2-7; D tentatively reads TRBD1 or TRBD2 (5 bases each). CDR1 and CDR2 from the germline V gene are SGHAT and FQNNGV. CDR3 length: 14 amino acids. V lost 3 bases to trimming and J lost 7 bases, with 16 bases between them. CDR3 coding DNA: TGTGCCAGCAGCTTGGTCGGGACCAACTATGAGCAGTACTTC. As protein: CASSLVGTNYEQYF.

In regard to this clonotype: The junction departs from germline at one end; a sequencing error may be responsible. The chain joins TRBV11-2 to TRBJ2-7; a weak D match, TRBD2 (6 bases). Germline lookup yields CDR1 SGHAT and CDR2 FQNNGV. CDR3 size: 13 residues. The CDR3 sequence is CACSRDWGHEQYF. CDR3 sequence (DNA): TGTGCCTGCAGCCGGGACTGGGGCCACGAGCAGTACTTC.